Given below is one TCR beta chain in context. The sample originates from a study of blood T cells in healthy people across ages. The germline CDR1 and CDR2 sequences are MNHEY and SVGAGI. Trimming left V 2 bases short and J 6 bases short, with 10 bases between. The CDR3 has 13 amino acids. Alongside a J-beta primer mix, a sample-barcoded 5' primer served in a second PCR lasting 7 to 11 cycles. From the 5' RACE reads, TCRdb called clonotypes with MiXCR, one entry per CDR3 protein. This sample has some 560,000 distinct CDR3 sequences, with about 25% found just once. These data also formed part of another study, on T cells of mothers and their children.

The specimen sequenced was blood. The clonotype comes from a boy aged 2 to 10 in good health. V is TRBV6-5 and J is TRBJ1-2; tentative D call: TRBD1 (5 bases). DNA of the CDR3: TGTGCCAGCAGTTACGGGGCAGTTAATGGCTACACCTTC. Amino acid sequence: CASSYGAVNGYTF.